What follows is one TCR beta chain and its context. Its antigen remains unknown. The data originate from a study of T cell responses to AZD1222 COVID-19 vaccine. Study findings and constraints: Spike-wide coverage was observed for vaccine-associated CD4 TCRs, with dominant responses at 160-218 and 743-854.

Sequenced by immunoSEQ multiplex PCR; TCRdb stores in-frame clones only, minus some. Of 150,000 to 180,000 clones in the sample, roughly nine tenths were seen once. This CDR3 is 16 amino acids long. Trimming removed 8 bases from V and 1 base from J, with 20 bases in between. The germline V gene has CDR1 MDHEN and CDR2 SYDVKM. This sample comprised peripheral blood, obtained 28 days after the second AZD1222 dose. The chain employs TRBV28 and TRBJ1-2; a weak D match, TRBD1 (5 bases). The receptor comes from an adult who received the AZD1222 COVID-19 vaccine. The CDR3 DNA sequence: TGTGCCAGCGGACCGCGGGGCGACATGATTAACTATGGCTACACCTTC. It codes for CASGPRGDMINYGYTF.